The 10 T cell receptor beta chains listed next were all sequenced from one sample in a study of blood T cell repertoires in COVID-19. Repertoires were generated with immunoSEQ multiplex PCR, while TCRdb's copy carries only in-frame clones and drops some. Among 240,000 or so clones listed, roughly 79% were seen once. The material sequenced was peripheral blood. These receptors were taken from a woman older than 75 with COVID-19, enrolled during active disease.

This clone was detected a few times. The chain carries TRBV4-1 and TRBJ1-5; 8 bases fit TRBD1. V dropped 0 bases and J dropped 5; count of bases not matched to a gene: 6. CDR1 and CDR2 (germline): MGHRA, YSYEKL. The CDR3 spans 16 residues. In DNA, the CDR3 is TGCGCCAGCAGCCAAGAGGCAGGGGGCAAGCATCAGCCCCAGCATTTT. Residues: CASSQEAGGKHQPQHF.

This sequence joins TRBV19 and TRBJ1-2; 7 bases line up with TRBD1. The CDR3 has 15 amino acids. The germline gives CDR1 LNHDA, CDR2 SQIVND (reference sequence). With 9 bases clipped from V and 2 bases from J, the junction kept 12 bases outside the gene matches. The CDR3 nucleotides are TGTGCCAGCTTAATAACCGGGACAGTGAACTATGGCTACACCTTC. It translates to CASLITGTVNYGYTF.

The chain joins TRBV5-1 to TRBJ2-1; 7 positions match TRBD2. CDR3 length: 15 amino acids. The V gene end was trimmed by 6 bases and the J gene end by 10 bases; junction bases not matched to a gene: 16. CDR1 and CDR2 from the germline V gene are SGHRS and YFSETQ. The CDR3 loop reads CASIPSGGPRLEQFF. As DNA, the CDR3 is TGCGCCAGCATCCCCTCGGGAGGACCTCGGTTGGAGCAGTTCTTC.

The rearrangement joins TRBV7-6 to TRBJ2-7, with D perhaps TRBD1 (8 bases). CDR3 length equals 15 residues. Germline V CDR1 and CDR2: SGHVS, FNYEAQ. V lost 4 bases and J lost 7, with 20 bases in between. DNA of the CDR3: TGTGCCAGCAGCTCCTACGCGACAGGGGAGGGGGAGCAGTACTTC. Translating it yields CASSSYATGEGEQYF.

V is TRBV27 and J is TRBJ1-2, with 9 bases lining up with TRBD1. The germline V gene encodes CDR1 MNHEY and CDR2 SMNVEV (reference sequence). The CDR3 sequence is 16 residues long. With 6 bases clipped from V and 8 bases from J, the junction kept 16 bases outside the gene matches. CDR3 DNA: TGTGCCAGCAGCGGGGGCGGGACAGGGCTTTTTCAAGGCTACACCTTC. Its translation: CASSGGGTGLFQGYTF.

This clone is a singleton in its sample. This sequence joins TRBV6-5 and TRBJ1-3, with D hard to call. Trimming removed 0 bases from V and 1 base from J, with 10 bases in between. CDR1 is MNHEY, CDR2 SVGAGI, per germline. CDR3 length: 16 amino acids. The CDR3 nucleotides are TGTGCCAGCAGTTACTCGAAGTCGAGTTCTGGAAACACCATATATTTT. It codes for CASSYSKSSSGNTIYF.

This chain connects TRBV20-1 to TRBJ2-7, with a possible D match to TRBD1 (6 bases). This CDR3 is built from 14 residues. Looked up from germline, CDR1 is DFQATT and CDR2 is SNEGSKA (reference sequence). The germline V and J ends were trimmed by 3 bases and 1 base, with 13 bases remaining between them. This CDR3 reads CSASSGGRSYEQYF. CDR3 coding DNA: TGCAGTGCTAGTAGTGGGGGCCGTTCCTACGAGCAGTACTTC.

The gene calls are TRBV18 and TRBJ1-1; 7 bases match TRBD1. V lost 2 bases and J lost 5; bases outside the gene matches: 2. The CDR3 spans 13 residues. The germline CDR1 and CDR2 sequences are KGHSH and LQKENI. The CDR3 here is CASSPNRGTEAFF. The CDR3 DNA reads TGTGCCAGCTCACCAAACAGGGGAACTGAAGCTTTCTTT.

This clone showed up just once. The chain has TRBV27 and TRBJ1-6; D remains unclear. The CDR3 runs 13 residues. Trimming pared 0 bases from V and 10 bases from J, leaving 7 bases between. Germline V gene sequence: CDR1 MNHEY, CDR2 SMNVEV (reference sequence). The CDR3, as DNA: TGTGCCAGCAGTTTATCCCGCGGCTCACCCCTCCACTTT. This gives the protein CASSLSRGSPLHF.

The chain joins TRBV4-2 to TRBJ2-7; 7 bases fit TRBD1. After removal of 2 bases from V and 2 bases from J, the junction contained 9 bases not matched to a gene. In germline, CDR1 is LGHNA, CDR2 YNFKEQ. The CDR3 contains 16 residues. CDR3 loop: CASSQPPRGQPYEQYF. The CDR3 DNA reads as TGTGCCAGCAGCCAACCCCCTAGGGGACAGCCCTACGAGCAGTACTTC.